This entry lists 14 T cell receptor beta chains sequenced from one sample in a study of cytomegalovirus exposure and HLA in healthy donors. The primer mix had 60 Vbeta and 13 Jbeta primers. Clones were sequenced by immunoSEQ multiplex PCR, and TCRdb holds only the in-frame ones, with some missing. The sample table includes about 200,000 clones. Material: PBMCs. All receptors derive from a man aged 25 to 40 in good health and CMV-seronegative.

The CDR3 nucleotides are TGTGCCAGCAGCCTCGGGACTAGCGGATACAATGAGCAGTTCTTC. Residues: CASSLGTSGYNEQFF. V usage is TRBV5-4 and J usage is TRBJ2-1; TRBD2 aligns across 11 bases. Losses at the gene ends were 4 bases for V and 4 bases for J; bases not matched to a gene: 4. The CDR3 length is 15 residues. Germline CDR1 and CDR2: SGHNT and YYREEE (reference sequence).

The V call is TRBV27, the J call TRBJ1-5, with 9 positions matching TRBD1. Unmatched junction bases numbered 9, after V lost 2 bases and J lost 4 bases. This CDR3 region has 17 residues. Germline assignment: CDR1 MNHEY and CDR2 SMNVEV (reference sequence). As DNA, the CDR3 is TGTGCCAGCAGTTTACGGTTGGGACAGGGCGCTAATCAGCCCCAGCATTTT. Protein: CASSLRLGQGANQPQHF.

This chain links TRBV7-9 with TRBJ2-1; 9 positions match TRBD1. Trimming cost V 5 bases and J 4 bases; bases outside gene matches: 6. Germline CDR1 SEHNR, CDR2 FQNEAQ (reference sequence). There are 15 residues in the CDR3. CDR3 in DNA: TGTGCCAGCAGCGGACAGGGGTTCGGGTACAATGAGCAGTTCTTC. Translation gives CASSGQGFGYNEQFF.

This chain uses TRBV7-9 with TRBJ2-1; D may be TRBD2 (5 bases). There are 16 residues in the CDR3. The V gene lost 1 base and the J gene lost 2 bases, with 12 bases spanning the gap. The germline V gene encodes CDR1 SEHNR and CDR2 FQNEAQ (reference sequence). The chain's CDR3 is CASSLEQQRPYNEQFF. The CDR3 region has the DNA TGTGCCAGCAGCTTAGAACAGCAGCGGCCCTACAATGAGCAGTTCTTC.

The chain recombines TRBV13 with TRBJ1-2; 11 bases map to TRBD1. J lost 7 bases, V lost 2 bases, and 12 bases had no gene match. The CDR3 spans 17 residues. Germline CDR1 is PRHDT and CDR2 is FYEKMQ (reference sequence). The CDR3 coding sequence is TGTGCCAGCAGCTTACTCCGGACAGGGGGCAGTTCGAGTGGCTACACCTTC. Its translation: CASSLLRTGGSSSGYTF.

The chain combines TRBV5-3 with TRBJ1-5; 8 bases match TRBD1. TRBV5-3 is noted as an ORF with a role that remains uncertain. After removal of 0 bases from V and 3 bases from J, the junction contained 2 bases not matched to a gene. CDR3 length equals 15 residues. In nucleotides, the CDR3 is TGTGCCAGAAGCTTGGGACAGGGGTACAATCAGCCCCAGCATTTT. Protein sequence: CARSLGQGYNQPQHF.

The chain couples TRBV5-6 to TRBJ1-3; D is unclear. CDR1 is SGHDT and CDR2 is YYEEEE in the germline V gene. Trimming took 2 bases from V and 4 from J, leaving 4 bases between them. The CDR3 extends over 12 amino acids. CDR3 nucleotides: TGTGCCAGCAGCTTTACAGGAAACACCATATATTTT. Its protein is CASSFTGNTIYF.

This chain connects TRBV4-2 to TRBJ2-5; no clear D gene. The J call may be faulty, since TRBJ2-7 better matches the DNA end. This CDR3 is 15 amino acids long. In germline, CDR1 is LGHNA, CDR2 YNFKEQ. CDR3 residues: CASSQEAGDSYEQYF. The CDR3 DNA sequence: TGTGCCAGCAGCCAAGAGGCTGGGGACTCCTACGAGCAGTACTTC.

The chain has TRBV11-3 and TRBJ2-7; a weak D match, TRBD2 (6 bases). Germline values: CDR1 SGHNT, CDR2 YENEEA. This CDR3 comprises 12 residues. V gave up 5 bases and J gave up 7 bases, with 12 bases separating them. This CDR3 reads CASSRGKGEQYF. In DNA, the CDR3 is TGTGCCAGCAGCCGGGGGAAAGGGGAGCAGTACTTC.

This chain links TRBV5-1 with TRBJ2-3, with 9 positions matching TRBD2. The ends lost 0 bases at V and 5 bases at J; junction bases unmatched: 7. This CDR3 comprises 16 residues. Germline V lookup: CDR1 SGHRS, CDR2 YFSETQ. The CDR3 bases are TGCGCCAGCAGCTTGGTAGCGGGAGCTTCGGGAGATACGCAGTATTTT. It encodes CASSLVAGASGDTQYF.

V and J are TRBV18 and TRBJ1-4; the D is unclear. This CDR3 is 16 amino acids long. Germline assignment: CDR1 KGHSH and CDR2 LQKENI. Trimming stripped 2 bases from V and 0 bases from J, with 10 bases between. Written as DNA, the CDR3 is TGTGCCAGCTCACCAGCGTCCACCGCAACTAATGAAAAACTGTTTTTT. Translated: CASSPASTATNEKLFF.

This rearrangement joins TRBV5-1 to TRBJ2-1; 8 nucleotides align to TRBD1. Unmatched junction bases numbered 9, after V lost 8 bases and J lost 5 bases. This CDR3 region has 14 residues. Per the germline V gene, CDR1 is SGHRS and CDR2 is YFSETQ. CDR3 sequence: CASSGQGVDNEQFF. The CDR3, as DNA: TGCGCCAGTAGTGGACAGGGTGTTGACAATGAGCAGTTCTTC.

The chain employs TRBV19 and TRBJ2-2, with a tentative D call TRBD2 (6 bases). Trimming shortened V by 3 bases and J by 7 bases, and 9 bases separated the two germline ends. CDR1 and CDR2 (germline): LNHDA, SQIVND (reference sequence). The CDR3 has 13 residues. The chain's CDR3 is CASSIQTSGELFF. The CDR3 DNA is TGTGCCAGTAGTATCCAGACTAGCGGGGAGCTGTTTTTT.

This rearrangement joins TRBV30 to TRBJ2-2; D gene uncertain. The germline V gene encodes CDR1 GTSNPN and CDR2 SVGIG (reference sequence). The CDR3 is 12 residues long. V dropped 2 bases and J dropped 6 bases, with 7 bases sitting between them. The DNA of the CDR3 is TGTGCCTGGAGTCCTGTATCCGGGGAGCTGTTTTTT. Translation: CAWSPVSGELFF.